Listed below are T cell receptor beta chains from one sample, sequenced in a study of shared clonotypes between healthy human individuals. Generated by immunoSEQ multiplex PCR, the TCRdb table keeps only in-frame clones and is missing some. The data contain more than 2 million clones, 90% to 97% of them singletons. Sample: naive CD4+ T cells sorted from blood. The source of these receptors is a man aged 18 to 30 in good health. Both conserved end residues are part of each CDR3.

cdr3_aa: CASSFRGPNYGYTF
j_call: TRBJ1-2
v_call: TRBV5-4

cdr3_aa: CASRGGLTTFKQYF
j_call: TRBJ2-7
v_call: TRBV6-1

cdr3_aa: CASSRQGADTEAFF
j_call: TRBJ1-1
v_call: TRBV2

cdr3_aa: CAWSAEGGYTF
j_call: TRBJ1-2
v_call: TRBV30

cdr3_aa: CASSAPGGPGYTF
j_call: TRBJ1-2
v_call: TRBV5-1

cdr3_aa: CASLSQGFSYGYTF
j_call: TRBJ1-2
v_call: TRBV28

cdr3_aa: CASSYNAYYGYTF
j_call: TRBJ1-2
v_call: TRBV6-5

cdr3_aa: CASSARPDRRSNYGYTF
j_call: TRBJ1-2
v_call: TRBV6-1

cdr3_aa: CASSLSPGESEQYF
j_call: TRBJ2-7
v_call: TRBV7-2

cdr3_aa: CASSQGGAQDTQYF
j_call: TRBJ2-3
v_call: TRBV7-6

cdr3_aa: CASSLVTGLLGEQFF
j_call: TRBJ2-1
v_call: TRBV5-1

cdr3_aa: CASSPSVINEQYF
j_call: TRBJ2-7
v_call: TRBV18

cdr3_aa: CASSPWGRGTNTGELFF
j_call: TRBJ2-2
v_call: TRBV23-1

cdr3_aa: CASSRADAYEQYF
j_call: TRBJ2-7
v_call: TRBV19

cdr3_aa: CASSFLTIADSPLHF
j_call: TRBJ1-6
v_call: TRBV5-1

cdr3_aa: CASSPQTEISYEQYF
j_call: TRBJ2-7
v_call: TRBV6-5

cdr3_aa: CASSTPDGLVDTQYF
j_call: TRBJ2-3
v_call: TRBV5-1

cdr3_aa: CASNPGQENTGELFF
j_call: TRBJ2-2
v_call: TRBV2

cdr3_aa: CASSLWGTATGELFF
j_call: TRBJ2-2
v_call: TRBV11-2

cdr3_aa: CSVLGQGNQPQHF
j_call: TRBJ1-5
v_call: TRBV29-1

cdr3_aa: CASSLVGISDSPLHF
j_call: TRBJ1-6
v_call: TRBV11-2

cdr3_aa: CASSFPGTDYGYTF
j_call: TRBJ1-2
v_call: TRBV28

cdr3_aa: CASSLTAGANVLTF
j_call: TRBJ2-6
v_call: TRBV27

cdr3_aa: CASTSAGSGTEAFF
j_call: TRBJ1-1
v_call: TRBV2

cdr3_aa: CAWSPGGEEQYF
j_call: TRBJ2-7
v_call: TRBV30

cdr3_aa: CATTGTAGEKLFF
j_call: TRBJ1-4
v_call: TRBV6-5

cdr3_aa: CAWRGGLNTEAFF
j_call: TRBJ1-1
v_call: TRBV30

cdr3_aa: CALQQLYSSSGELFF
j_call: TRBJ2-2
v_call: TRBV6-1

cdr3_aa: CASSLERSYEQYF
j_call: TRBJ2-7
v_call: TRBV28

cdr3_aa: CASSFAAGSSYEQYF
j_call: TRBJ2-7
v_call: TRBV7-2

cdr3_aa: CASSLGGTGYNGELFF
j_call: TRBJ2-2
v_call: TRBV5-4

cdr3_aa: CASSVEPGSSGNTIYF
j_call: TRBJ1-3
v_call: TRBV9

cdr3_aa: CAWRGWETQYF
j_call: TRBJ2-5
v_call: TRBV30

cdr3_aa: CASSLVSGRGSYEQYF
j_call: TRBJ2-7
v_call: TRBV7-9

cdr3_aa: CASSPERTDTEAFF
j_call: TRBJ1-1
v_call: TRBV18

cdr3_aa: CASSLTGGQPQHF
j_call: TRBJ1-5
v_call: TRBV7-3

cdr3_aa: CASSTGGGDQPQHF
j_call: TRBJ1-5
v_call: TRBV5-1

cdr3_aa: CASSPAENGQPQHF
j_call: TRBJ1-5
v_call: TRBV18